The next 2 T cell receptor beta chains were all read from a single sample in a study of T-cell memory formation after mild COVID-19. TCRdb reprocessed the 5' RACE reads with MiXCR, giving one entry per CDR3 protein. This table has roughly 180,000 distinct CDR3 sequences, under 14% appearing once. Input material: PBMCs or a T cell subset sorted from them (not recorded which). The receptors originated from a man between 18 and 29 years old who had mild COVID-19 (a few samples of this study predate the infection). Cell type and time point are not known.

In its sample, this clonotype was seen many times. The chain carries TRBV15 and TRBJ2-1; D is unclear. This CDR3 region has 17 residues. Germline V gene lookup returns CDR1 LNHNV and CDR2 YYDKDF (reference sequence). V lost 2 bases and J 5 bases, leaving 19 bases between the germline ends. As DNA, the CDR3 is TGTGCCACCAGCAGATCCCTAGAGCGCCCCCCAGACAATGAGCAGTTCTTC. It yields the protein CATSRSLERPPDNEQFF.

Here the CDR3 DNA reads TGTGCCAGCACTTCCCGCCCGACAGGGGGTTCTGAGCAGTTCTTC. Its protein is CASTSRPTGGSEQFF. The V call is TRBV6-5, the J call TRBJ2-1, with 9 nucleotides matching TRBD1. With 7 bases clipped from V and 9 bases from J, the junction kept 13 bases outside the gene matches. The CDR3 consists of 15 residues. Germline V lookup: CDR1 MNHEY, CDR2 SVGAGI.